This T cell receptor beta chain was observed in a study of post-analysis software for immune sequencing data. Study as a whole: Progressive-relapsing, secondary progressive and relapsing-remitting multiple sclerosis were among the disease courses included.

Prepared libraries of TCR beta cDNA carried unique molecular identifiers. TCRdb re-called the PCR reads with MiXCR, one entry per CDR3 protein. Of 600,000 to 750,000 distinct CDR3 sequences listed, approximately 59% were seen once; the top ten hold roughly 10%. Germline CDR1 and CDR2: SGHTA and FQGNSA. This CDR3 is 16 amino acids long. V was cut by 3 bases and J by 4 bases, with 18 bases left in between. General study points: The five TRBV segments detected at higher frequency in patients than in controls included TRBV5-6, TRBV5-1 and TRBV20-1. Diversity measured as normalized Chao1 was significantly lower in multiple sclerosis patients than in controls.

Concerning this clonotype itself: Its antigen is currently unknown.

V gene TRBV7-2 combines with J gene TRBJ2-5; D perhaps matches TRBD2 (6 bases). The source is a girl between 2 and 10 years old with multiple sclerosis. Input material: blood. CDR3 in DNA: TGTGCCAGCAGCTTTTCTTCCGGGGGAGCACTAGAGACCCAGTACTTC. It codes for CASSFSSGGALETQYF.